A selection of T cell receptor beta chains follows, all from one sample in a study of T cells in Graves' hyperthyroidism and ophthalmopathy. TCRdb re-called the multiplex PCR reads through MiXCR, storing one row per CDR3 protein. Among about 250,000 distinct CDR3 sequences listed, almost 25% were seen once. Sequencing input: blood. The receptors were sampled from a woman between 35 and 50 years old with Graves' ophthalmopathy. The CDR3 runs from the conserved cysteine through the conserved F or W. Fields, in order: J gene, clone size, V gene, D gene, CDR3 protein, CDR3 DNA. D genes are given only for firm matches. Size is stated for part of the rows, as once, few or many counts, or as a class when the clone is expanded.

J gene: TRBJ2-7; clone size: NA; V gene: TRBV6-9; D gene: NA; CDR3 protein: CASKAATNPF; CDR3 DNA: TGCGCCAGCAAGGCGGCGACTAACCCCTTC
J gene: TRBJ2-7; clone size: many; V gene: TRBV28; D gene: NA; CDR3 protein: CASSSGSSYEQYF; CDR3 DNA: TGTGCCAGCAGTTCAGGGAGCTCCTACGAGCAGTACTTC
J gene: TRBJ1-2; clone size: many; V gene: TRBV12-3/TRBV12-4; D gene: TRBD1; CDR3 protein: CASSLVRARGTAGYTF; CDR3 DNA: TGTGCCAGCAGTTTAGTAAGGGCCAGGGGGACGGCTGGCTACACCTTC
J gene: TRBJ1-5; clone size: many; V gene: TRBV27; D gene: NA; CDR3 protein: CASTLRGGVQPQHF; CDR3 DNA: TGTGCCAGCACCCTAAGGGGGGGGGTTCAGCCCCAGCATTTT
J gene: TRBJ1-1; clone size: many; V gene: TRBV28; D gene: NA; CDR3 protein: CASRSDVMNTEAFF; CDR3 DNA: TGTGCCAGCAGATCCGACGTGATGAACACTGAAGCTTTCTTT
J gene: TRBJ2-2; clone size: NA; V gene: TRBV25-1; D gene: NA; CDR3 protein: CASRWGVGTGELFF; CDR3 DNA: TGTGCCAGTCGGTGGGGGGTGGGCACCGGGGAGCTGTTTTTT
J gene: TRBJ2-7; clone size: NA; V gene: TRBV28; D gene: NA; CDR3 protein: CASTSLDRDLYEQYF; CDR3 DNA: TGTGCCAGCACATCTCTAGACAGGGACTTATACGAGCAGTACTTC
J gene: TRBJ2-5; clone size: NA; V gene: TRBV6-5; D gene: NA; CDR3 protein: CASSYSAIADKETQYF; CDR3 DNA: TGTGCCAGCAGTTACTCGGCGATAGCGGATAAAGAGACCCAGTACTTC
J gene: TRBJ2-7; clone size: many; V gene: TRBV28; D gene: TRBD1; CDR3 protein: CASSLGTGGLSYEQYF; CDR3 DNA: TGTGCCAGCAGTTTAGGTACAGGGGGCTTATCCTACGAGCAGTACTTC
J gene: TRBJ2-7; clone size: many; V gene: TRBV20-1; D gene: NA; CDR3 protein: CSAQDGYEQYF; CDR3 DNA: TGCAGTGCTCAGGACGGCTACGAGCAGTACTTC
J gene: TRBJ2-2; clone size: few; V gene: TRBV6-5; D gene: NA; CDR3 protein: CASSYVTETGELFF; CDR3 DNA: TGTGCCAGCAGTTACGTGACGGAAACCGGGGAGCTGTTTTTT
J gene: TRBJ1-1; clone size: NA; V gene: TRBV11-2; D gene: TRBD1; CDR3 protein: CASSLGTGGGGTEAFF; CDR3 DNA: TGTGCCAGCAGCTTAGGGACAGGGGGCGGCGGCACTGAAGCTTTCTTT
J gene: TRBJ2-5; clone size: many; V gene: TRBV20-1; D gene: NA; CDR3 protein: CSARPQGPTQYF; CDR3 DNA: TGCAGTGCCCGGCCCCAGGGACCCACCCAGTACTTC
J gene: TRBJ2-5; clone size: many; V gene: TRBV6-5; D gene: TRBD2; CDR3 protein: CASSYSDSPGGFGTQYF; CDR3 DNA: TGTGCCAGCAGTTACTCGGACTCGCCGGGAGGTTTTGGGACCCAGTACTTC